The source of this T cell receptor (beta chain) is a study of blood T cell repertoires in COVID-19. This clone has more than one count but fewer than ten. Original analysis: Reference gene primer amplification yielded estimated nucleated cell counts. The method was immunoSEQ multiplex PCR; TCRdb's version includes in-frame clones alone and lacks a portion of them. V and J calls and clone size follow that table, whereas D and trimming were derived from the DNA. The table includes about 140,000 clones, over 60% detected once. The germline V gene has CDR1 SEHNR and CDR2 FQNEAQ (reference sequence). V gave up 4 bases and J gave up 7 bases; unmatched junction bases: 5. There are 15 residues in the CDR3.

The chain recombines TRBV7-9 with TRBJ2-1; 12 bases line up with TRBD1. Sequencing was done on a sample of peripheral blood. This TCR was sampled from a man in his forties or fifties with acute or convalescent COVID-19. The CDR3: CASSWGQGAGNEQFF. Here the CDR3 DNA reads TGTGCCAGCAGCTGGGGACAGGGGGCGGGGAATGAGCAGTTCTTC.